One and the same sample provided the 20 T cell receptor beta chains below, sequenced in a study of chemoradiotherapy in HPV16-positive cancers. Sequencing was performed with immunoSEQ multiplex PCR; in TCRdb, only in-frame clones are kept and a portion is missing. The sample consists of fewer than 40,000 clones, 65% to 80% of them appearing once. Sequenced material: blood, taken from a patient who underwent chemoradiotherapy. The receptors here all came from a human donor with HPV-associated anogenital cancer.

The CDR3 loop is CASSTGTGDTEAFF. CDR3 nucleotide sequence: TGTGCCAGCAGCACCGGGACAGGGGACACTGAAGCTTTCTTT. This chain uses TRBV7-9 with TRBJ1-1, with 10 bases aligning to TRBD1. The CDR3 is 14 amino acids. Germline CDR1 is SEHNR and CDR2 is FQNEAQ (reference sequence). The trim removed 5 bases at V and 3 bases at J, leaving 3 bases unmatched.

The chain uses TRBV7-9 and TRBJ1-1; D uncertain. CDR1 is SEHNR, CDR2 FQNEAQ, per germline (reference sequence). The V end was cut by 1 base, the J end by 6 bases, with 12 bases between. The CDR3 length is 14 residues. The CDR3 loop reads CASSLVVSHAEAFF. The CDR3 DNA follows: TGTGCCAGCAGCTTAGTTGTCAGCCACGCTGAAGCTTTCTTT.

The chain has TRBV2 and TRBJ2-5; D might be TRBD1 (6 bases). The germline CDR1 and CDR2 sequences are SNHLY and FYNNEI. The V end lost 1 base, the J end lost 5 bases, and 17 bases lay between the germline ends. This CDR3 is 16 amino acids long. The CDR3 is CASSEGAGVKGETQYF. Here the CDR3 DNA reads TGTGCCAGCAGTGAAGGGGCAGGGGTGAAAGGCGAGACCCAGTACTTC.

The chain uses TRBV23-1 and TRBJ1-4, with D unresolved. TRBV23-1 is an ORF, with its function uncertain. V lost 0 bases, J lost 5 bases, and 16 bases lay in between. This CDR3 is 17 amino acids long. For the CDR3, the DNA is TGCGCCAGCAGTCAATCCGGGATACGACCCCAAAATGAAAAACTGTTTTTT. Translating it yields CASSQSGIRPQNEKLFF.

The V and J genes are TRBV5-4 and TRBJ2-3; TRBD2 aligns across 8 bases. The CDR3 covers 15 residues. J lost 6 bases, V lost 4 bases, and 10 bases had no gene match. Germline-derived CDR1 and CDR2 are SGHNT and YYREEE (reference sequence). CDR3: CASSRVTGGADTQYF. The CDR3 DNA reads as TGTGCCAGCAGCCGTGTGACGGGGGGGGCGGATACGCAGTATTTT. Filled out from reference TRBV5-4 and TRBJ2-3, the complete variable domain reads ETGVTQSPTHLIKTRGQQVTLRCSSQSGHNTVSWYQQALGQGPQFIFQYYREEENGRGNFPPRFSGLQFPNYSSELNVNALELDDSALYLCASSRVTGGADTQYFGPGTRLTVL.

V usage is TRBV5-1 and J usage is TRBJ2-5; TRBD2 is a possible D gene (7 bases). Germline assignment: CDR1 SGHRS and CDR2 YFSETQ. V was clipped by 2 bases and J by 2 bases, with 19 bases between them. This CDR3 comprises 17 residues. CDR3 nucleotides: TGCGCCAGCAGCTTACGGGGCCGGGGGGCCGGGCAAGAGACCCAGTACTTC. This sequence encodes CASSLRGRGAGQETQYF. Variable domain in full (rest from reference TRBV5-1 and TRBJ2-5): KAGVTQTPRYLIKTRGQQVTLSCSPISGHRSVSWYQQTPGQGLQFLFEYFSETQRNKGNFPGRFSGRQFSNSRSEMNVSTLELGDSALYLCASSLRGRGAGQETQYFGPGTRLLVL.

The gene calls are TRBV30 and TRBJ2-7, with 10 bases identical to TRBD1. The germline CDR1 and CDR2 sequences are GTSNPN and SVGIG (reference sequence). CDR3 length equals 15 residues. J was trimmed by 5 bases and V by 0 bases; bases with no gene match: 7. As DNA, the CDR3 is TGTGCCTGGAGTGTTCGGACAGGGGGTCCCCACGAGCAGTACTTC. Residues: CAWSVRTGGPHEQYF.

The chain uses TRBV4-3 and TRBJ1-4; the D is unclear. The CDR3 is 16 amino acids. Looked up from germline, CDR1 is LGHNA and CDR2 is YSLEER. With 2 bases removed from V and 0 bases from J, the gap between germline ends came to 10 bases. The CDR3: CASSQSSGATNEKLFF. CDR3 coding DNA: TGCGCCAGCAGCCAATCGTCAGGTGCAACTAATGAAAAACTGTTTTTT.

The chain carries TRBV9 and TRBJ1-3; 7 bases are shared with TRBD1. The V gene end was trimmed by 9 bases and the J gene end by 0 bases; junction bases not matched to a gene: 18. Germline CDR1 and CDR2: SGDLS and YYNGEE. The length of the CDR3 is 18 residues. CDR3 DNA: TGTGCCACCCAACTAAGGGGACAGCTGGGCAGCTCTGGAAACACCATATATTTT. Amino acid sequence: CATQLRGQLGSSGNTIYF.

This clone showed up just a few times. V and J are TRBV23-1 and TRBJ1-4, with D hard to call. TRBV23-1 counts as an open reading frame of uncertain function. V lost 10 bases to trimming and J lost 3 bases, with 15 bases between them. The CDR3 loop spans 14 amino acids. The CDR3: CATTAWLANEKLFF. CDR3 nucleotides: TGCGCCACCACTGCGTGGTTGGCTAATGAAAAACTGTTTTTT.

V is TRBV7-9 and J is TRBJ1-3; 7 bases fit TRBD1. CDR1 and CDR2 (germline): SEHNR, FQNEAQ (reference sequence). This CDR3 is built from 14 residues. Trimming cost V 2 bases and J 2 bases; bases outside gene matches: 0. The CDR3 loop reads CASSLQGAGNTIYF. The CDR3, as DNA: TGTGCCAGCAGCTTACAGGGGGCTGGAAACACCATATATTTT.

CDR3 DNA: TGTGCCAGCAGGGGCTCTGGGGAGACCCAGTACTTC. Translated: CASRGSGETQYF. The rearrangement uses TRBV6-5 and TRBJ2-5, with unresolved D. Deletions cut 6 bases from V and 5 bases from J, with 10 bases between. CDR3 length: 12 residues. Germline V gene lookup returns CDR1 MNHEY and CDR2 SVGAGI.

The chain joins TRBV5-5 to TRBJ1-5; TRBD1 might be the D (5 bases). Germline values: CDR1 SGHKS, CDR2 YYEKEE (reference sequence). There are 15 residues in the CDR3. The V end was cut by 4 bases, the J end by 0 bases, with 11 bases between. CDR3 sequence reads: CASSGGSSSNQPQHF. The CDR3 DNA sequence: TGTGCCAGCAGCGGGGGGAGCAGTAGCAATCAGCCCCAGCATTTT.

In DNA form, the CDR3 reads TGTGCCAGCAGCTTGAATATAGGCCTCCCCCCTGGGACAGATACGCAGTATTTT. This sequence encodes CASSLNIGLPPGTDTQYF. V gene TRBV7-3 combines with J gene TRBJ2-3, with unresolved D. The V end lost 3 bases, the J end lost 3 bases, and 22 bases lay between the germline ends. Germline V CDR1 and CDR2: SGHTA, FQGTGA. The CDR3 totals 18 residues.

This clone occurred a few times. The chain links TRBV10-2 to TRBJ2-5; TRBD2 aligns across 7 bases. The CDR3 consists of 15 residues. Germline lookup yields CDR1 WSHSY and CDR2 SAAADI. Losses at the gene ends were 7 bases for V and 7 bases for J; bases not matched to a gene: 15. The CDR3 here is CASKKRGEIPWTQYF. The CDR3 bases are TGCGCCAGCAAAAAGCGGGGCGAAATCCCCTGGACCCAGTACTTC.

This chain joins TRBV13 and TRBJ2-1, with TRBD2 matching over 8 bases. In germline, CDR1 is PRHDT, CDR2 FYEKMQ (reference sequence). This CDR3 contains 14 residues. Trimming at V came to 1 base and at J to 9 bases, leaving 5 bases not matched to a gene. The chain's CDR3 is CASSLEEAGGEQFF. CDR3 coding DNA: TGTGCCAGCAGCTTAGAGGAGGCGGGGGGTGAGCAGTTCTTC.

The V and J genes are TRBV18 and TRBJ2-3, with 10 bases fitting TRBD2. CDR3 length equals 17 residues. CDR1 and CDR2 from the germline V gene are KGHSH and LQKENI. V dropped 0 bases and J dropped 0; count of bases not matched to a gene: 3. As DNA, the CDR3 is TGTGCCAGCTCACCACCGGCTAGCGGGGGTAGCACAGATACGCAGTATTTT. It yields the protein CASSPPASGGSTDTQYF.

The chain recombines TRBV18 with TRBJ1-2; D remains unclear. The CDR3 is made up of 13 amino acids. Germline lookup yields CDR1 KGHSH and CDR2 LQKENI. The V end lost 3 bases, the J end lost 8 bases, and 13 bases lay between the germline ends. The CDR3 sequence: CASSPPNERGYTF. The CDR3 DNA is TGTGCCAGCTCACCCCCGAACGAGCGGGGCTACACCTTC.

This clone was seen more than once but under ten times. V gene TRBV6-5 combines with J gene TRBJ1-5, with TRBD1 matching over 9 bases. The length of the CDR3 is 15 residues. The V gene's germline CDR1 is MNHEY and CDR2 SVGAGI. V shed 0 bases and J 7 bases; nucleotides not matched to a gene: 4. The CDR3 spells CASSYSRTGDQPQHF. For the CDR3, the DNA is TGTGCCAGCAGTTACTCGCGGACAGGGGACCAGCCCCAGCATTTT.

This rearrangement joins TRBV18 to TRBJ2-1, with 11 bases that match TRBD1. Germline CDR1 and CDR2: KGHSH and LQKENI. Losses at the gene ends were 3 bases for V and 8 bases for J; bases not matched to a gene: 6. This CDR3 has 15 amino acids. Here the CDR3 DNA reads TGTGCCAGCTCACCGGACAGGGGGCGCAAAGATGAGCAGTTCTTC. Translated, it gives CASSPDRGRKDEQFF. Variable domain in full (rest from reference TRBV18 and TRBJ2-1): NAGVMQNPRHLVRRRGQEARLRCSPMKGHSHVYWYRQLPEEGLKFMVYLQKENIIDESGMPKERFSAEFPKEGPSILRIQQVVRGDSAAYFCASSPDRGRKDEQFFGPGTRLTVL.